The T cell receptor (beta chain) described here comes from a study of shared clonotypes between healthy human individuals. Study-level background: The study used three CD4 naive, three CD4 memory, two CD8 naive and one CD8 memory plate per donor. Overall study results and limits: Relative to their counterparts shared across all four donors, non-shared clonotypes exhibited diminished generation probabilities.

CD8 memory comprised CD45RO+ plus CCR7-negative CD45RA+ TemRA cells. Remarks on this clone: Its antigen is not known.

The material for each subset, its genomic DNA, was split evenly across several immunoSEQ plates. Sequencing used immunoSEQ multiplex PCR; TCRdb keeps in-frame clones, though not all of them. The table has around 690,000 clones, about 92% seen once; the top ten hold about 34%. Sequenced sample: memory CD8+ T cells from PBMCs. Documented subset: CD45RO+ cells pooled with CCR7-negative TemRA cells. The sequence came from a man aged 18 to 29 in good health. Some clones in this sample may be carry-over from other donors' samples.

The CDR3 is CASSPGAGGSGYTF. CDR3 coding DNA: TGTGCCAGCAGCCCCGGGGCAGGGGGATCTGGCTACACCTTC. The chain recombines TRBV9 with TRBJ1-2; TRBD1 agrees at 7 bases. The CDR3 runs to 14 residues. J gave up 7 bases and V 4 bases, and 10 bases lay outside the gene matches. Germline-derived CDR1 and CDR2 are SGDLS and YYNGEE.